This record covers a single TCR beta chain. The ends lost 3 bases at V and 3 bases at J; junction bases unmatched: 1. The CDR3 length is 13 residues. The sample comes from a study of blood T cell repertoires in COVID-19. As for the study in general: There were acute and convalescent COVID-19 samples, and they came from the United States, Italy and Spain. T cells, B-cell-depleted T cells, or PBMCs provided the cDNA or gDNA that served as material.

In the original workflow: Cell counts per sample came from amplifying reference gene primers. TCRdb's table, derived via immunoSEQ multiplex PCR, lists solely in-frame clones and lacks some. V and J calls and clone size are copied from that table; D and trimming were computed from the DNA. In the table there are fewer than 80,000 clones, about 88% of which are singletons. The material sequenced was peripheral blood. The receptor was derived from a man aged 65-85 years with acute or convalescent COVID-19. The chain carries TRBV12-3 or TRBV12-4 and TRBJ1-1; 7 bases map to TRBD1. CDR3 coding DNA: TGTGCCAGCAGTTTCCAGGGGGACACTGAAGCTTTCTTT. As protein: CASSFQGDTEAFF.